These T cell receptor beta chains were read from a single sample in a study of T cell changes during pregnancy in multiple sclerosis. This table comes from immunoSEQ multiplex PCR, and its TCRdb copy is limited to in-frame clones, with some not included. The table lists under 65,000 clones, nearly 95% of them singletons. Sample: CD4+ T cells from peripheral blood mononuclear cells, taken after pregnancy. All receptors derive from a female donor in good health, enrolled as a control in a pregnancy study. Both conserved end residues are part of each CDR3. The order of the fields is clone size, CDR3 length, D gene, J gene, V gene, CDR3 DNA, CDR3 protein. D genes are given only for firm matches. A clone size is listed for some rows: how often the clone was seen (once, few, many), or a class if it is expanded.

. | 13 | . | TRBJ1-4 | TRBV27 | TGTGCCAGCAGTTTCTCCCGAGGGGAAAAACTGTTTTTT | CASSFSRGEKLFF
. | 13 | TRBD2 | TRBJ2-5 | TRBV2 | TGTGCCAGCAATCAGCGGGAGGTGGAGACCCAGTACTTC | CASNQREVETQYF
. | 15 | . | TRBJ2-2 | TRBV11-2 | TGTGCCAGCACCTCCCTCGCACAGGGCGGCGGCGGGCTGTTTTTT | CASTSLAQGGGGLFF
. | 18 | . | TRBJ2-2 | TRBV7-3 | TGTGCCAGCAGCTTATCCAACCAACAGGGTTTTCGAACCGGGGAGCTGTTTTTT | CASSLSNQQGFRTGELFF
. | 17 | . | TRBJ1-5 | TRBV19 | TGTGCCAGTACCAAGCAATTAACAGGCCCCCGAGTTGGGGCCCAGCATTTT | CASTKQLTGPRVGAQHF
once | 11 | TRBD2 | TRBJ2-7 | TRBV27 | TGTGCCAGCACCAATAGCGGGAGAGGCTACTTC | CASTNSGRGYF
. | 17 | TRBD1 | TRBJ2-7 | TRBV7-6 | TGTGCCAGCAGCTGGGGTTACCGGGACAGGGGTGGAGGTGAGCAGTACTTC | CASSWGYRDRGGGEQYF
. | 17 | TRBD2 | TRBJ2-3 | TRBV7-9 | TGTGCCAGCATCCAAGCCAGACTAGCGGGGATGACAGATACGCAGTATTTT | CASIQARLAGMTDTQYF
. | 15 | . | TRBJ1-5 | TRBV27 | TGTGCCAGCAGAAGTGGGTCTAGTAGCAATCAGCCCCAGCATTTT | CASRSGSSSNQPQHF
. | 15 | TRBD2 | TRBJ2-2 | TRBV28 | TGTGCCAGCAGTTCTAGCGGGAGCGGAATCGGGGAGCTGTTTTTT | CASSSSGSGIGELFF
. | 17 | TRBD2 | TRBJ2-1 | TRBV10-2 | TGCGCCAGCACCCTGGGACTAGCGGGGTACTTGGGGAATGAGCAGTTCTTC | CASTLGLAGYLGNEQFF
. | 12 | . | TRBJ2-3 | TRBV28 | TGTGCCAGCAGTTTAGCGGGGTATACGCAGTATTTT | CASSLAGYTQYF
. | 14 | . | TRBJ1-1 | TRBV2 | TGTGCCAGCAGTGAGGCGGGGTATGGCACTGAAGCTTTCTTT | CASSEAGYGTEAFF
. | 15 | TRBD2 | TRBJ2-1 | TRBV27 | TGTGCCAGCAGCTGGGGGACTAGCGGAAACAATGAGCAGTTCTTC | CASSWGTSGNNEQFF
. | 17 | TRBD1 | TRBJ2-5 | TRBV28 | TGTGCCAGCAGTTTACGCCCTACAGGGGGCGTCGGAGAGACCCAGTACTTC | CASSLRPTGGVGETQYF
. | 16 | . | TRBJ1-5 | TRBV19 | TGTGCCACTGACTCGGGATCCGGGAGTGGCAATCAGCCCCAGCATTTT | CATDSGSGSGNQPQHF
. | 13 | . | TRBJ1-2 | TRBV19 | TGTGCCAGCCGGGCAGGGCCCAACTATGGCTACACCTTC | CASRAGPNYGYTF
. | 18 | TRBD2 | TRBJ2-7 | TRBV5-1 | TGCGCCAGCAGCCCGGCTCGAAACGGACTAGCACTCTCCTACGAGCAGTACTTC | CASSPARNGLALSYEQYF
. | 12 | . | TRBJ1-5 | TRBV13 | TGTGCCAGCAACACGGCGGGTCAGCCCCAGCATTTT | CASNTAGQPQHF
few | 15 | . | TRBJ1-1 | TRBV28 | TGTGCCAGCAGTTTATCCGGGATTATGAGAAGTGAAGCTTTCTTT | CASSLSGIMRSEAFF
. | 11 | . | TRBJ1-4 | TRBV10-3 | TGTGCCATCAGGGGGGGAGAAAAACTGTTTTTT | CAIRGGEKLFF
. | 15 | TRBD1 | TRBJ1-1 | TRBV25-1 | TGTGCCAGCAGTGCCCGGACAGGTCGCGCCACTGAAGCTTTCTTT | CASSARTGRATEAFF
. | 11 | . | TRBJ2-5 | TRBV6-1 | TGTGCCAGCACGTCGGGTTCGACCCAGTACTTC | CASTSGSTQYF
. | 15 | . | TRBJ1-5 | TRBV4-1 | TGCGCCAGCAGCCAAATAACGGGGGGTACTCAGCCCCAGCATTTT | CASSQITGGTQPQHF
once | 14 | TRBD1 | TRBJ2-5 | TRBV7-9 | TGTGCCAGCAATCGACAGGGAAACCAAGAGACCCAGTACTTC | CASNRQGNQETQYF
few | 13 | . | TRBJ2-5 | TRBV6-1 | TGTGCCAGCAGTTTTACATTCCAAGAGACCCAGTACTTC | CASSFTFQETQYF
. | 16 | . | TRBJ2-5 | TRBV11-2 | TGTGCCAGCAGCCCGTCCTATGAACGTCTTGGTGAGACCCAGTACTTC | CASSPSYERLGETQYF
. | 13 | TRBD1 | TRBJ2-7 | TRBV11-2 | TGTGCCAGCAGTATCGACAGGGCCTACGAGCAGTACTTC | CASSIDRAYEQYF
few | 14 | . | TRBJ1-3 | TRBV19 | TGTGCCAGTACGCGAGGTCCCGAAGAAAACACCATATATTTT | CASTRGPEENTIYF
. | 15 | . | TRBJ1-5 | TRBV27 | TGTGCCAGCAGTTATAAGGGAGGGGGCAATCAGCCCCAGCATTTT | CASSYKGGGNQPQHF